This T cell receptor (beta chain) was profiled in a study of blood T cell repertoires in COVID-19 (dated by TCRdb to the early 2020s). For context, the study as a whole: Samples covering the acute and convalescent phases of COVID-19 were provided by collaborators in the United States, Italy and Spain. The prospective study material was composed of cDNA or gDNA derived from T cells, B-cell-depleted T cells, or PBMCs. The dataset comprised deeply sampled blood TCRbeta repertoires from subjects exposed to, actively infected with, or recovered from COVID-19. The repertoires were made available in a free public database intended to serve as a resource for research on the immune response to SARS-CoV-2. The samples were drawn from two sources: the first 160 participants of the ongoing ImmuneRACE study, and 1,000 to 1,500 subjects contributed by 6 global collaborators. Sample metadata almost always included a de-identified subject ID, COVID-19 status, age in years and sex. Where available, HLA class I and class II types were taken from metadata supplied by the sample provider and were not determined by assay-based typing. Broad study findings and their caveats: Clinical and demographic metadata were provided uncurated, with the amount varying by source and participant.

The immunoSEQ Assay, a bias-controlled multiplex PCR, was used to amplify TCRbeta CDR3 regions from genomic DNA. The study's own analysis went as follows. The number of nucleated cells in each sample was estimated from the amplification of reference gene primers within the assay. To quantify the absolute abundance of each unique TCRbeta CDR3 rearrangement, sequence reads were collapsed and filtered. For each sample, productive Simpson clonality was calculated as the square root of Simpson's diversity index across productive rearrangements. In TCRdb, the immuneACCESS table is reduced to in-frame sequences with V and J assigned. These tables do not hold every clone; where another copy was compared, an unresolved V gene accounts for under half, and the others remain unexplained. The V and J calls and clone size come from that table; D and trimming were worked out from the DNA. For this sample there are a few hundred thousand clones; 65% to 90% appear just once. The ten top clones hold 10% of the sample.

From its cysteine to its phenylalanine, the CDR3 spans 14 amino acids. Only CDR3 DNA is held: 42 bases, read in frame from base 1. CDR1 is given as MGHRA and CDR2 as YSYEKL, both from the germline V gene. Trimming accounts for 4 bases at V and 0 bases at J, while the number of junction bases matched to no gene is 1. Note on this clone: The clone's antigen remains unknown. No base quality values were provided; no much bigger clone lies one nucleotide off.

Participants in the prospective study were enrolled through a virtual design, were aged roughly 18 to 90 years, and lived in 24 United States geographic areas. In the prospective study, participants were assigned to cohorts based on the clinical history participants reported in a screening survey and a study questionnaire. Recovered participants in ImmuneRACE Cohort 3 were defined by two consecutive negative NP/OP PCR tests, clearance by a healthcare professional, or resolution of symptoms. In the prospective study, whole blood, serum and a nasopharyngeal or oropharyngeal swab were collected from each participant by mobile phlebotomists. Prospective study participants could optionally give additional blood draws and questionnaires over an approximately two-month period. Before DNA extraction, prospective study blood samples were shipped either frozen or at room temperature.

This sequence originates from a woman aged 18-30 years who had recovered from COVID-19. This chain is built from TRBV4-1 and TRBJ2-7; 9 central bases correspond to TRBD1. What was sequenced was PBMCs or T cells enriched from blood (not recorded which). The DNA sequence reads TGCGCCAGCAGCCGGGACAGGGCCTCCTACGAGCAGTACTTC. It encodes CASSRDRASYEQYF.